These 29 T cell receptor beta chains were all obtained from the same sample, sequenced in a study of neurological immune-mediated disorders. TCRdb ran MiXCR on the 5' RACE reads and lists one entry per CDR3 protein. The profile covers 65,000 to 90,000 distinct CDR3 sequences, with approximately 5% appearing a single time and 2.2% taken by the ten largest. Sequencing was done on a sample of PBMCs. The receptors originated from a woman between 25 and 40 years old with multiple sclerosis.

In this sample, this clonotype turned up many times. The chain has TRBV5-6 and TRBJ1-4; TRBD1 is a possible D gene (5 bases). CDR1 and CDR2 (germline): SGHDT, YYEEEE. The V gene lost 1 base and the J gene lost 0 bases, with 7 bases spanning the gap. The CDR3 has 15 amino acids. Here the CDR3 reads CASSLQGATNEKLFF. For the CDR3, the DNA is TGTGCCAGCAGCTTGCAGGGAGCAACTAATGAAAAACTGTTTTTT.

This clonotype was seen many times. This chain links TRBV5-6 with TRBJ2-1; 7 bases match TRBD2. CDR1 is SGHDT and CDR2 is YYEEEE in the germline V gene. The CDR3 is 13 amino acids. V gave up 4 bases and J gave up 7 bases; unmatched junction bases: 5. The CDR3 DNA reads as TGTGCCAGCAGCCAACTAGCGTGGAATGAGCAGTTCTTC. It codes for CASSQLAWNEQFF.

CDR3 nucleotides: TGCAGTGCTAAGACCGGGACAGGGAAAGAAGGCTACACCTTC. Translation gives CSAKTGTGKEGYTF. The rearrangement joins TRBV20-1 to TRBJ1-2; 9 bases align to TRBD1. Germline V gene sequence: CDR1 DFQATT, CDR2 SNEGSKA (reference sequence). The V gene end was trimmed by 4 bases and the J gene end by 8 bases; junction bases not matched to a gene: 11. This CDR3 is 14 amino acids long.

This clonotype has at least ten counts. The chain carries TRBV2 and TRBJ2-7; D is unresolved. V lost 8 bases, J lost 3 bases, and 11 bases lay in between. Germline V gene lookup returns CDR1 SNHLY and CDR2 FYNNEI. CDR3 length: 12 residues. The CDR3 sequence: CASGKDVYEQYF. The DNA of the CDR3 is TGTGCCAGCGGAAAGGATGTCTACGAGCAGTACTTC.

This clonotype qualifies as medium-sized. V and J are TRBV7-6 and TRBJ2-1, with D tentatively TRBD2 (6 bases). There are 16 residues in the CDR3. The V gene lost 5 bases and the J gene lost 4 bases, with 18 bases spanning the gap. CDR1 and CDR2 from the germline V gene are SGHVS and FNYEAQ. The CDR3 is CASSQTASGAYNEQFF. In DNA form, the CDR3 reads TGTGCCAGCAGCCAAACCGCTTCGGGAGCGTACAATGAGCAGTTCTTC.

By its share, this clonotype is medium-sized. The chain combines TRBV14 with TRBJ1-1; no firm D call. The CDR3 runs to 14 residues. The ends were cut back, 4 bases at V and 1 base at J, with 10 bases in the middle. Germline CDR1 and CDR2: SGHDN and FVKESK. CDR3 DNA sequence: TGTGCCAGCAGCCTCTTAGGAGGGAACACTGAAGCTTTCTTT. It encodes CASSLLGGNTEAFF.

The chain is built from TRBV20-1 and TRBJ2-1, with 10 positions matching TRBD2. This CDR3 spans 13 amino acids. The J segment lost 9 bases and the V segment lost 3 bases, leaving 5 bases of the junction unmatched. Germline CDR1 is DFQATT and CDR2 is SNEGSKA (reference sequence). The CDR3 spells CSASVSGRPEQFF. In DNA form, the CDR3 reads TGCAGTGCTAGCGTTAGCGGGAGGCCTGAGCAGTTCTTC.

This clonotype has ten or more counts. The V call is TRBV5-5, the J call TRBJ1-1; no firm D call. The CDR3 loop spans 15 amino acids. V lost 1 base and J lost 0, with 10 bases in between. Germline V gene data show CDR1 as SGHKS and CDR2 as YYEKEE (reference sequence). This CDR3 is CASSLRPEMNTEAFF. The CDR3, as DNA: TGTGCCAGCAGCTTGCGTCCAGAAATGAACACTGAAGCTTTCTTT.

This clonotype was seen more than once but under ten times. The chain carries TRBV20-1 and TRBJ1-6; a possible D gene is TRBD1 (5 bases). V lost 5 bases and J lost 7, with 15 bases in between. The CDR3 spans 14 residues. CDR1 DFQATT and CDR2 SNEGSKA come from the germline V gene (reference sequence). The CDR3 loop is CSAGLGHLNSPLHF. The CDR3 nucleotides are TGCAGTGCTGGACTCGGACACCTGAATTCACCCCTCCACTTT.

Worth noting for this clonotype: A much larger clone differs by one base, so this may be a read error. J is TRBJ2-3 and V is TRBV6-6; 7 nucleotides agree with TRBD1. The V gene end was trimmed by 6 bases and the J gene end by 14 bases; junction bases not matched to a gene: 11. Germline V lookup: CDR1 MNHNY, CDR2 SVGAGI (reference sequence). CDR3 length: 12 amino acids. CDR3 region: CASSLPEQGTYF. The CDR3 nucleotides are TGTGCCAGCAGCCTACCAGAACAGGGGACGTATTTT.

This clonotype was seen many times. The chain recombines TRBV12-3 or TRBV12-4 with TRBJ1-6; 7 nucleotides align to TRBD1. V shed 3 bases and J 8 bases; nucleotides not matched to a gene: 4. This CDR3 is built from 14 residues. The CDR3 loop reads CASSFGQAHSPLHF. The CDR3 DNA follows: TGTGCCAGCAGTTTCGGACAGGCCCATTCACCCCTCCACTTT.

A few counts support this clonotype. This chain joins TRBV5-5 and TRBJ1-5; 8 bases match TRBD1. The CDR3 loop spans 16 amino acids. V lost 0 bases and J lost 4; bases outside the gene matches: 6. Germline lookup yields CDR1 SGHKS and CDR2 YYEKEE (reference sequence). The CDR3 coding sequence is TGTGCCAGCAGCTTGGCCGGACAGGGTTGGAATCAGCCCCAGCATTTT. Protein: CASSLAGQGWNQPQHF.

The sample holds many counts of this clonotype. The chain couples TRBV5-1 to TRBJ2-1, with D hard to call. This CDR3 contains 15 residues. Germline CDR1 SGHRS, CDR2 YFSETQ. Trimming cost V 2 bases and J 6 bases, with 15 bases left between them. For the CDR3, the DNA is TGCGCCAGCAGCTTTGGTCCTAGTCCCCTCAATGAGCAGTTCTTC. Its protein product is CASSFGPSPLNEQFF.

This clonotype was recorded at least ten times. V gene TRBV5-1 combines with J gene TRBJ2-2; D is perhaps TRBD2 (6 bases). CDR1 SGHRS and CDR2 YFSETQ come from the germline V gene. The V and J ends lost 3 bases and 0 bases respectively, with 12 bases between them. The CDR3 is 16 amino acids. The CDR3 region has the DNA TGCGCCAGCAGCTCCCCGGAGGGGCCGAACACCGGGGAGCTGTTTTTT. It is translated as CASSSPEGPNTGELFF.

Many counts were recorded for this clonotype. The genes are TRBV5-1 and TRBJ2-7; 9 bases align to TRBD1. Trimming removed 6 bases from V and 6 bases from J; junction bases left unmatched: 10. CDR1 SGHRS and CDR2 YFSETQ come from the germline V gene. The CDR3 is 14 residues long. CDR3 coding DNA: TGCGCCAGCATCCAAGGAACAGGGGGCGGCGAGCAGTACTTC. Translated: CASIQGTGGGEQYF.

There are many counts of this clonotype. The chain recombines TRBV27 with TRBJ1-5; D unclear. The length of the CDR3 is 15 residues. V lost 0 bases, J lost 12 bases, and 18 bases lay in between. The germline CDR1 and CDR2 sequences are MNHEY and SMNVEV (reference sequence). The CDR3: CASSLSQKTAHHQHF. The DNA for the CDR3 is TGTGCCAGCAGTTTATCGCAGAAGACGGCTCATCACCAGCATTTT.

This clonotype was detected many times. V is TRBV2 and J is TRBJ2-2; 10 bases align to TRBD1. The CDR3 is 15 amino acids. V shed 6 bases and J 0 bases; nucleotides not matched to a gene: 1. Germline lookup yields CDR1 SNHLY and CDR2 FYNNEI. The CDR3 reads CASSDRGPNTGELFF. CDR3 bases: TGTGCCAGCAGCGACAGGGGGCCGAACACCGGGGAGCTGTTTTTT.

This clonotype was detected many times. The V call is TRBV5-6, the J call TRBJ1-1, with D possibly matching TRBD1 (6 bases). In germline, CDR1 is SGHDT, CDR2 YYEEEE. The CDR3 is made up of 14 amino acids. Between the trimmed V and J ends, which lost 6 bases and 4 bases, there was a span of 16 bases. DNA of the CDR3: TGTGCCAGCAACCCCCAGGGGCCGTTCACTGAAGCTTTCTTT. It translates to CASNPQGPFTEAFF.

V is TRBV5-1 and J is TRBJ1-1; 12 positions agree with TRBD1. V lost 2 bases and J lost 3; bases outside the gene matches: 11. There are 18 residues in the CDR3. The V gene's germline CDR1 is SGHRS and CDR2 YFSETQ. Here the CDR3 reads CASSFLGKGTGGYTEAFF. The DNA for the CDR3 is TGCGCCAGCAGCTTCCTTGGCAAGGGGACAGGGGGCTACACTGAAGCTTTCTTT.

In its sample, this clonotype was seen many times. This rearrangement joins TRBV20-1 to TRBJ2-1, with a possible D match to TRBD2 (5 bases). Germline CDR1 reads DFQATT; CDR2 reads SNEGSKA (reference sequence). The germline V and J ends were trimmed by 4 bases and 2 bases, with 6 bases remaining between them. The CDR3 runs 12 residues. The CDR3 reads CSATGTYNEQFF. CDR3 in DNA: TGCAGTGCTACCGGGACCTACAATGAGCAGTTCTTC.

This clonotype was found many times. The chain combines TRBV27 with TRBJ1-3; D gene uncertain. Trimming stripped 3 bases from V and 0 bases from J, with 9 bases between. Germline CDR1 and CDR2: MNHEY and SMNVEV (reference sequence). The CDR3 covers 15 residues. The CDR3 sequence is CASSLVPLSGNTIYF. DNA of the CDR3: TGTGCCAGCAGTTTGGTCCCGCTCTCTGGAAACACCATATATTTT.

This clonotype appeared many times. V is TRBV20-1 and J is TRBJ2-3; the D is unclear. Trimming took 0 bases from V and 2 from J, leaving 24 bases between them. The germline gives CDR1 DFQATT, CDR2 SNEGSKA (reference sequence). This CDR3 is 19 amino acids long. CDR3 in DNA: TGCAGTGCTAGAGAATACGTTACCCCCCCGGACGGTCTCACAGATACGCAGTATTTT. This gives the protein CSAREYVTPPDGLTDTQYF.

This clonotype was detected many times. The rearrangement links TRBV5-1 to TRBJ2-1; 8 positions match TRBD2. The CDR3 totals 17 residues. V dropped 4 bases and J dropped 5; count of bases not matched to a gene: 14. The V gene's germline CDR1 is SGHRS and CDR2 YFSETQ. CDR3 loop: CASSRGGSSGSHNEQFF. In nucleotides, the CDR3 is TGCGCCAGCAGCCGGGGAGGGTCTAGCGGGTCCCACAATGAGCAGTTCTTC.

This clonotype was recorded at least ten times. The chain uses TRBV27 and TRBJ2-7; 7 bases align to TRBD1. This CDR3 region has 14 residues. V was pared by 6 bases and J by 1 base, with 6 bases of the junction left unmatched. The germline gives CDR1 MNHEY, CDR2 SMNVEV (reference sequence). In nucleotides, the CDR3 is TGTGCCAGCAGGACGGGACAGAGTTCCTACGAGCAGTACTTC. As protein: CASRTGQSSYEQYF.

This clonotype was picked up many times. The CDR3 protein is CASSQLQSLHTDTQYF. CDR3 sequence (DNA): TGCGCCAGCAGCCAATTGCAGTCATTACACACAGATACGCAGTATTTT. V and J are TRBV4-1 and TRBJ2-3; no firm D call. CDR3 length: 16 amino acids. V lost 2 bases and J 2 bases, leaving 14 bases between the germline ends. Germline-derived CDR1 and CDR2 are MGHRA and YSYEKL.

This clonotype was observed many times. This chain uses TRBV18 with TRBJ2-2, with 8 bases identical to TRBD1. The ends lost 0 bases at V and 1 base at J; junction bases unmatched: 7. CDR3 length: 18 amino acids. Germline CDR1 KGHSH, CDR2 LQKENI. CDR3 in amino acids: CASSPPTLGQVNTGELFF. Here the CDR3 DNA reads TGTGCCAGCTCACCACCCACGTTGGGACAGGTGAACACCGGGGAGCTGTTTTTT.

This clonotype has a count of ten or more. The genes are TRBV12-3 or TRBV12-4 and TRBJ1-2, with D possibly TRBD1 on 6 matching bases. This CDR3 region has 14 residues. V dropped 5 bases and J dropped 2 bases, with 12 bases sitting between them. The CDR3: CASSANTGNYGYTF. The CDR3 nucleotides read TGTGCCAGCAGTGCAAACACAGGGAACTATGGCTACACCTTC.

This clonotype came up many times. This rearrangement joins TRBV10-2 to TRBJ2-3, with D maybe TRBD2 (5 bases). Trimming took off 0 bases at V and 1 base at J, with 14 bases between the two ends. The CDR3 is made up of 17 amino acids. Germline values: CDR1 WSHSY, CDR2 SAAADI. The CDR3 is CASSESRGTFGTDTQYF. DNA for the CDR3: TGCGCCAGCAGTGAGTCCCGGGGTACGTTCGGCACAGATACGCAGTATTTT.

This clonotype was detected ten times or more. V usage is TRBV24-1 and J usage is TRBJ1-2; 7 bases fit TRBD1. Trimming removed 3 bases from V and 5 bases from J; junction bases left unmatched: 8. The length of the CDR3 is 15 residues. Germline loops: CDR1 KGHDR, CDR2 SFDVKD. CDR3 residues: CATSDPRTGPYGYTF. The CDR3 DNA is TGTGCCACCAGTGATCCCCGGACAGGTCCTTATGGCTACACCTTC.